This T cell receptor (beta chain) is drawn from a study of long-term antiretroviral therapy in people with HIV. Findings and limits, study-wide: In HIV, the repertoires covered a tighter span of CDR3 lengths than in controls.

Deletions cut 5 bases from V and 7 bases from J, with 23 bases between. The CDR3 extends over 17 amino acids. Germline lookup yields CDR1 SEHNR and CDR2 FQNEAQ (reference sequence). immunoSEQ v3.0 was run at survey level. Clones were sequenced by immunoSEQ multiplex PCR, and TCRdb holds only the in-frame ones, with some missing. The sample has about 12,000 clones, around 80% seen once. With respect to this clone: Its target is not known.

The material sequenced was unsorted PBMCs, taken about 8 years after starting antiretroviral therapy. This receptor was obtained from a man over 45 with HIV. This chain uses TRBV7-9 with TRBJ1-4, with D possibly matching TRBD1 (5 bases). CDR3 nucleotide sequence: TGTGCCAGCAGCCCTCCGGAGCAGGGCGTAAATCGTGAAAAACTGTTTTTT. It translates to CASSPPEQGVNREKLFF.